The 15 T cell receptor beta chains presented below share a single source sample, sequenced in a study of blood T cells in healthy people across ages. A second 7 to 11 cycle PCR used barcoded and J-beta primers. TCRdb independently ran MiXCR on the 5' RACE reads; one entry per CDR3 protein. The sample includes over 950,000 distinct CDR3 sequences, roughly two fifths of them seen just once. Sequenced material: blood. These receptors originate from a young man in good health.

Remarks on this clonotype: One end of the junction does not line up with germline, which may come from a read error. The chain links TRBV4-2 to TRBJ2-3, with 7 nucleotides matching TRBD2. The CDR3 extends over 16 amino acids. Looked up from germline, CDR1 is LGHNA and CDR2 is YNFKEQ. The CDR3 DNA reads as TGTGCCTGCAGCCAAGGGCAGCGGGGCCCCACAGATACGCGGTATTTT. Translation: CACSQGQRGPTDTRYF.

The V gene is TRBV2, the J gene TRBJ1-2; D gene unclear. Germline V gives CDR1 SNHLY, CDR2 FYNNEI. Trimming removed 2 bases from V and 3 bases from J, with 10 bases in between. CDR3 size: 14 residues. This CDR3 reads CASSESQVDYGYTF. For the CDR3, the DNA is TGTGCCAGCAGTGAATCTCAGGTGGACTATGGCTACACCTTC. The full variable domain, its missing parts supplied by reference TRBV2 and TRBJ1-2, is EPEVTQTPSHQVTQMGQEVILRCVPISNHLYFYWYRQILGQKVEFLVSFYNNEISEKSEIFDDQFSVERPDGSNFTLKIRSTKLEDSAMYFCASSESQVDYGYTFGSGTRLTVV.

To note about this clonotype: An end of the junction differs from the germline gene, which may be a read error. The chain has TRBV7-3 and TRBJ2-5; a weak D match, TRBD2 (5 bases). This CDR3 contains 16 residues. The germline V gene has CDR1 SGHTA and CDR2 FQGTGA. CDR3 sequence (DNA): TGTGCCAGCGGCTTTTCTGAGGGTCCGGCATACAATGAGCAGTACTTC. This sequence encodes CASGFSEGPAYNEQYF. Variable domain in full (rest from reference TRBV7-3 and TRBJ2-5): GAGVSQTPSNKVTEKGKYVELRCDPISGHTALYWYRQSLGQGPEFLIYFQGTGAADDSGLPNDRFFAVRPEGSVSTLKIQRTERGDSAVYLCASGFSEGPAYNEQYFGPGTRLLVL.

Concerning this clonotype: Compared with germline, one end of the junction differs, possibly owing to a read error. The genes are TRBV7-8 and TRBJ2-3; D possibly corresponds to TRBD1 (5 bases). Germline assignment: CDR1 SGHVS and CDR2 FQNEAQ. The CDR3 is 17 amino acids. This CDR3 reads CASSLVGSGLHTGTQYF. The CDR3 DNA is TGTGCCAGCAGCTTAGTGGGGTCAGGGTTACACACAGGTACGCAGTATTTT.

In DNA, the CDR3 is TGTGCCAGCAGTACCGAAACAGGGCGTAAGCGGTATGGCTACACCTTC. Its translation is CASSTETGRKRYGYTF. The genes are TRBV28 and TRBJ1-2; weak D call: TRBD1 (6 bases). CDR1 is MDHEN and CDR2 is SYDVKM in the germline V gene. V dropped 5 bases and J dropped 5 bases, with 21 bases sitting between them. CDR3 length equals 16 residues.

The chain combines TRBV29-1 with TRBJ2-1; the match to TRBD2 covers 15 bases. V lost 8 bases and J lost 7; bases outside the gene matches: 6. The CDR3 extends over 14 amino acids. Germline V gives CDR1 SQVTM, CDR2 ANQGSEA. The CDR3 region has the DNA TGCAGCACCGGACTAGCGGGGGGGCTTAATGAGCAGTTCTTC. Its protein product is CSTGLAGGLNEQFF.

This clonotype was seen more than once but under ten times. V gene TRBV21-1 combines with J gene TRBJ2-4; the DNA was not compared with TRBD1, the D call given in the table. TRBV21-1 is flagged as a pseudogene. This CDR3 spans 16 amino acids. The DNA of the CDR3 is TGTGCCAGCACCCAAGAAAGTCAGGGACCCAAAAACATTCAGTACTTC. Translation: CASTQESQGPKNIQYF.

The chain uses TRBV15 and TRBJ2-1; TRBD2 aligns across 9 bases. The CDR3 sequence is 16 residues long. With V trimmed by 1 base and J by 2 bases, 3 bases remained unmatched. The V gene's germline CDR1 is LNHNV and CDR2 YYDKDF (reference sequence). The CDR3 bases are TGTGCCACCAGCAGAGCTTCTAGCGGGACCTACAATGAGCAGTTCTTC. Amino acid sequence: CATSRASSGTYNEQFF.

The gene calls are TRBV28 and TRBJ2-1; D tentatively reads TRBD1 or TRBD2 (5 bases each). Per germline, CDR1 MDHEN and CDR2 SYDVKM. Trimming removed 3 bases from V and 1 base from J, with 13 bases in between. CDR3 length: 16 amino acids. The CDR3 loop reads CASSLPGTTSYNEQFF. The DNA for the CDR3 is TGTGCCAGCAGTTTGCCGGGGACGACATCCTACAATGAGCAGTTCTTC. Together with reference TRBV28 and TRBJ2-1, the CDR3 gives the full variable domain: DVKVTQSSRYLVKRTGEKVFLECVQDMDHENMFWYRQDPGLGLRLIYFSYDVKMKEKGDIPEGYSVSREKKERFSLILESASTNQTSMYLCASSLPGTTSYNEQFFGPGTRLTVL.

This clonotype turned up a few times. The CDR3 DNA follows: TGCAGTGCTAGACACATAACGGGCGGGGGGGCTCCTGAGCAGTTCTTC. It translates to CSARHITGGGAPEQFF. The rearrangement uses TRBV20-1 and TRBJ2-1, with 9 positions matching TRBD2. CDR1 and CDR2 (germline): DFQATT, SNEGSKA (reference sequence). The V and J ends lost 2 bases and 9 bases, in that order; junction bases with no gene match: 14. The CDR3 extends over 16 amino acids.

This clonotype was observed a handful of times. Because the CDR3's place on the DNA is in doubt, the DNA is left out and the CDR3 is given as listed by TCRdb. The chain links TRBV6-2 or TRBV6-3 to TRBJ2-3; the table calls TRBD2, which could not be checked here. Termini included, the CDR3 measures 15 amino acids. In germline, CDR1 is MNHEY, CDR2 SVGEGT. The CDR3 region is CASSQLASGRDTQYF.

This rearrangement joins TRBV29-1 to TRBJ1-2, with TRBD1 as a possible D gene (5 bases). This CDR3 is 17 amino acids long. Trimming left V 0 bases short and J 6 bases short, with 23 bases between. Per germline, CDR1 SQVTM and CDR2 ANQGSEA. CDR3 bases: TGCAGCGTTGAAGATGGGGCAGGGTCGTACCGCCGGCATGGCTACACCTTC. Translating gives CSVEDGAGSYRRHGYTF.

V is TRBV4-2 and J is TRBJ2-4, with 7 bases aligning to TRBD1. This CDR3 comprises 17 residues. The trim removed 4 bases at V and 2 bases at J, leaving 11 bases unmatched. Germline-derived CDR1 and CDR2 are LGHNA and YNFKEQ. The CDR3 protein is CASSPISGRGTKNIQYF. The CDR3 DNA is TGTGCCAGCAGCCCAATATCCGGCAGGGGGACCAAAAACATTCAGTACTTC.

A few counts support this clonotype. V is TRBV5-6 and J is TRBJ2-3; D unresolved. Trimming pared 0 bases from V and 4 bases from J, leaving 6 bases between. This CDR3 spans 13 amino acids. Germline-derived CDR1 and CDR2 are SGHDT and YYEEEE. The CDR3 nucleotides are TGTGCCAGCAGCTTGGATTTCTCAGATACGCAGTATTTT. Protein product: CASSLDFSDTQYF.

This clonotype was observed a few times. The rearrangement uses TRBV3-1 and TRBJ2-1; D not resolved. The germline CDR1 and CDR2 sequences are LGHDT and YNNKEL (reference sequence). The CDR3 runs 13 residues. Trimming removed 2 bases from V and 5 bases from J, with 7 bases in between. The CDR3 spells CASSQHTDNEQFF. DNA of the CDR3: TGTGCCAGCAGCCAACACACCGACAATGAGCAGTTCTTC.